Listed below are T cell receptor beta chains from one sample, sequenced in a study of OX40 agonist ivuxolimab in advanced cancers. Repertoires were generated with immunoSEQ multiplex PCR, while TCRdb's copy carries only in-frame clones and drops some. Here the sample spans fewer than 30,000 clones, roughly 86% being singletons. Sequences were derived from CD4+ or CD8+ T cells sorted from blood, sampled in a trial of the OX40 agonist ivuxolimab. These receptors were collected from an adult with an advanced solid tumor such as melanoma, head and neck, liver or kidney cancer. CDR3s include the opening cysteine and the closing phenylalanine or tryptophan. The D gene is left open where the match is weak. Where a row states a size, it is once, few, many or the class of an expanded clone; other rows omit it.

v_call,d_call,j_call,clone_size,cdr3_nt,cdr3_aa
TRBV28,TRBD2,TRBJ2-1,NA,TGTGCCAGCAGTAGGACTAGCGGGGGGCAAACATCTCTCGCCTACAATGAGCAGTTCTTC,CASSRTSGGQTSLAYNEQFF
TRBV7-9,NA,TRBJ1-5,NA,TGTGCCAGCAGTCCCGGACAGTTGGGGGATCAGCCCCAGCATTTT,CASSPGQLGDQPQHF
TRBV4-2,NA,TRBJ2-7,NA,TGTGCCAGCAGCCAAGAATCCCTTTTGGAGCAGTACTTC,CASSQESLLEQYF
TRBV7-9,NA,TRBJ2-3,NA,TGTGCCAGCAGTGAACAGGGATTTGGGACAGATACGCAGTATTTT,CASSEQGFGTDTQYF
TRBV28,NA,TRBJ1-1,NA,TGTGCCAGCAGGCAAAAGAACACTGAAGCTTTCTTT,CASRQKNTEAFF
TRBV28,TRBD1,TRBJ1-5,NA,TGTGCCAGCAGTCTTGACAGGGGGCTTAATCAGCCCCAGCATTTT,CASSLDRGLNQPQHF
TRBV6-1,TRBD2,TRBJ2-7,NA,TGTGCCAGCAGTGAAAGGGCGGGAGAACACGAGCAGTACTTC,CASSERAGEHEQYF
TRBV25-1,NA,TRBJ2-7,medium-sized,TGTGCCAGCAGTCGGGCCGTCGAGCAGTACTTC,CASSRAVEQYF
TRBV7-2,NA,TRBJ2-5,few,TGTGCCAGCAGCTTGGGGCTTAGGGAGACCCAGTACTTC,CASSLGLRETQYF
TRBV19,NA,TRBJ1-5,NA,TGTGCCAGTAGTTTCCGGCAGGGTATCAATCAGCCCCAGCATTTT,CASSFRQGINQPQHF
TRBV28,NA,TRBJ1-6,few,TGTGCCAGCAGTTTACTCGCAGGACAGTATAATTCACCCCTCCACTTT,CASSLLAGQYNSPLHF
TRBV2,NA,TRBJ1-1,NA,TGTGCCAGCAAGGGGCGAAGCAGAATGAACACTGAAGCTTTCTTT,CASKGRSRMNTEAFF
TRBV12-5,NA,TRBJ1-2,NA,TGTGCTAGTGGTTTGGTACTTTTGCAGGGGACTGGCTACACCTTC,CASGLVLLQGTGYTF
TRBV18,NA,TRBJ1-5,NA,TGTGCCAGCCCCACGGCGCGGGGGGGCAAACAGCCCCAGCATTTT,CASPTARGGKQPQHF
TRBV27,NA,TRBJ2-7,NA,TGTGCCAGCAGTATATCAGTGGGGACCTACGAGCAGTACTTC,CASSISVGTYEQYF
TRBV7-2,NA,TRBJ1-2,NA,TGTGCCAGCAGCTTACCCGGCCAGCTATATGGCTACACCTTC,CASSLPGQLYGYTF
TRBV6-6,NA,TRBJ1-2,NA,TGTGCCAGCAGTTACGTAGGAGTTTCTCAGGGCTACACCTTC,CASSYVGVSQGYTF
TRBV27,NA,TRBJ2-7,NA,TGTGCCAGCAGTTTATTCGGGGGGCCTGCCTACGAGCAGTACTTC,CASSLFGGPAYEQYF
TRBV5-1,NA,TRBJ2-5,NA,TGCGCCAGCAGCTTGGAGGGCGGGAAACTTGGAGAGACCCAGTACTTC,CASSLEGGKLGETQYF